These T cell receptor beta chains were read from a single sample in a study of cytomegalovirus exposure and HLA in healthy donors. Sequencing used immunoSEQ multiplex PCR; TCRdb keeps in-frame clones, though not all of them. Of 150,000 to 200,000 clones detected, around nine tenths appear once; the ten largest clones hold 1.4%. Sequencing was carried out using PBMCs. These receptor sequences come from a woman in her 30s in good health and CMV-seronegative. Each CDR3 is given with its conserved first and last residue. Each record gives: V gene, clone size, D gene, J gene, CDR3 protein, CDR3 DNA. D genes are given only for firm matches. Only some rows state a clone size, as once, few, many or a class for expanded clones.

v_gene: TRBV7-2; abundance: -; d_gene: -; j_gene: TRBJ1-2; CDR3aa: CASSLVQAHYGYTF; CDR3nt: TGTGCCAGCAGCTTAGTGCAGGCCCACTATGGCTACACCTTC
v_gene: TRBV19; abundance: -; d_gene: -; j_gene: TRBJ1-2; CDR3aa: CASRPGSHGYTF; CDR3nt: TGTGCCAGCCGACCAGGATCCCATGGCTACACCTTC
v_gene: TRBV7-8; abundance: -; d_gene: -; j_gene: TRBJ1-1; CDR3aa: CASSLSWGGMYTEAFF; CDR3nt: TGTGCCAGCAGCTTATCATGGGGGGGGATGTACACTGAAGCTTTCTTT
v_gene: TRBV5-4; abundance: -; d_gene: -; j_gene: TRBJ2-1; CDR3aa: CASTNSPMQVEQFF; CDR3nt: TGTGCCAGCACCAACTCTCCCATGCAGGTGGAGCAGTTCTTC
v_gene: TRBV4-1; abundance: -; d_gene: -; j_gene: TRBJ2-7; CDR3aa: CASSQEIFSYEQYF; CDR3nt: TGCGCCAGCAGCCAAGAAATATTCTCCTACGAGCAGTACTTC
v_gene: TRBV7-9; abundance: -; d_gene: -; j_gene: TRBJ2-7; CDR3aa: CASSLATGGKYEQYF; CDR3nt: TGTGCCAGCAGCTTAGCGACGGGCGGGAAGTACGAGCAGTACTTC
v_gene: TRBV10-2; abundance: -; d_gene: -; j_gene: TRBJ2-1; CDR3aa: CASSGFHGDEQFF; CDR3nt: TGCGCCAGCAGTGGATTCCACGGGGATGAGCAGTTCTTC
v_gene: TRBV19; abundance: -; d_gene: TRBD1; j_gene: TRBJ1-2; CDR3aa: CASSPIDRGLDGYTF; CDR3nt: TGTGCCAGTAGCCCTATTGACAGGGGGCTTGATGGCTACACCTTC
v_gene: TRBV2; abundance: -; d_gene: -; j_gene: TRBJ1-1; CDR3aa: CASSVPGNTEAFF; CDR3nt: TGTGCCAGCAGTGTCCCAGGGAACACTGAAGCTTTCTTT
v_gene: TRBV18; abundance: -; d_gene: TRBD1; j_gene: TRBJ2-3; CDR3aa: CASSPTLDRGGRDTQYF; CDR3nt: TGTGCCAGCTCACCTACCCTGGACAGGGGGGGCCGAGATACGCAGTATTTT
v_gene: TRBV19; abundance: -; d_gene: -; j_gene: TRBJ1-1; CDR3aa: CASRLTGLDTEAFF; CDR3nt: TGTGCCAGTAGATTAACAGGGTTGGACACTGAAGCTTTCTTT
v_gene: TRBV15; abundance: -; d_gene: -; j_gene: TRBJ1-5; CDR3aa: CATSRDSRDQPQHF; CDR3nt: TGTGCCACCAGCAGAGATAGCAGGGATCAGCCCCAGCATTTT
v_gene: TRBV18; abundance: -; d_gene: -; j_gene: TRBJ1-3; CDR3aa: CASSPRVRQAQIRDSGNTIYF; CDR3nt: TGTGCCAGCTCACCACGCGTTCGGCAGGCCCAGATAAGAGACTCTGGAAACACCATATATTTT
v_gene: TRBV14; abundance: -; d_gene: -; j_gene: TRBJ2-2; CDR3aa: CASSLDYGELFF; CDR3nt: TGTGCCAGCAGCCTAGACTACGGGGAGCTGTTTTTT
v_gene: TRBV27; abundance: -; d_gene: TRBD1; j_gene: TRBJ2-5; CDR3aa: CASSGPDRGYETQYF; CDR3nt: TGTGCCAGCAGTGGACCGGACAGGGGTTACGAGACCCAGTACTTC
v_gene: TRBV11-2; abundance: once; d_gene: -; j_gene: TRBJ2-5; CDR3aa: CASSLGLRQETQYF; CDR3nt: TGTGCCAGCAGCTTAGGACTCAGACAAGAGACCCAGTACTTC
v_gene: TRBV7-8; abundance: many; d_gene: TRBD1; j_gene: TRBJ2-7; CDR3aa: CASSPTGKGYEQYF; CDR3nt: TGTGCCAGCAGCCCGACAGGGAAGGGTTACGAGCAGTACTTC
v_gene: TRBV7-8; abundance: -; d_gene: TRBD1; j_gene: TRBJ2-5; CDR3aa: CASSHRGADEETQYF; CDR3nt: TGTGCCAGCAGCCACAGGGGGGCGGACGAAGAGACCCAGTACTTC
v_gene: TRBV30; abundance: -; d_gene: TRBD1; j_gene: TRBJ2-2; CDR3aa: CAWQKDRASGELFF; CDR3nt: TGTGCCTGGCAGAAGGACAGGGCGTCCGGGGAGCTGTTTTTT
v_gene: TRBV28; abundance: few; d_gene: TRBD1; j_gene: TRBJ2-1; CDR3aa: CASSYPGTVTNNEQFF; CDR3nt: TGTGCCAGCAGTTACCCCGGGACAGTGACGAACAATGAGCAGTTCTTC
v_gene: TRBV19; abundance: -; d_gene: -; j_gene: TRBJ2-1; CDR3aa: CASSPQVGRLSYNEQFF; CDR3nt: TGTGCCAGTAGTCCCCAAGTAGGCAGGCTATCCTACAATGAGCAGTTCTTC
v_gene: TRBV4-1; abundance: -; d_gene: TRBD1; j_gene: TRBJ1-3; CDR3aa: CASSQSAGTAGNTIYF; CDR3nt: TGCGCCAGCAGTCAGTCGGCCGGGACAGCTGGAAACACCATATATTTT
v_gene: TRBV7-2; abundance: -; d_gene: -; j_gene: TRBJ1-2; CDR3aa: CASSLDGGAYGYTF; CDR3nt: TGTGCCAGCAGCTTAGATGGGGGGGCCTATGGCTACACCTTC
v_gene: TRBV4-1; abundance: few; d_gene: -; j_gene: TRBJ2-7; CDR3aa: CASSQEGPGGYEQYF; CDR3nt: TGCGCCAGCAGCCAAGAGGGTCCCGGCGGATACGAGCAGTACTTC
v_gene: TRBV29-1; abundance: -; d_gene: -; j_gene: TRBJ2-7; CDR3aa: CSVEDTLYSYEQYF; CDR3nt: TGCAGCGTTGAAGATACTCTCTACAGCTACGAGCAGTACTTC
v_gene: TRBV5-1; abundance: -; d_gene: -; j_gene: TRBJ1-4; CDR3aa: CASSLNSQANEKLFF; CDR3nt: TGCGCCAGCAGCTTGAACAGCCAAGCTAATGAAAAACTGTTTTTT
v_gene: TRBV5-1; abundance: -; d_gene: TRBD1; j_gene: TRBJ1-1; CDR3aa: CASSLEGQMNTEAFF; CDR3nt: TGCGCCAGCAGCTTGGAGGGACAGATGAACACTGAAGCTTTCTTT
v_gene: TRBV5-1; abundance: -; d_gene: -; j_gene: TRBJ2-1; CDR3aa: CASSFRQPAGHNEQFF; CDR3nt: TGCGCCAGCAGCTTCCGACAGCCCGCGGGGCACAATGAGCAGTTCTTC
v_gene: TRBV6-1; abundance: few; d_gene: -; j_gene: TRBJ1-6; CDR3aa: CASSEQGENSPLHF; CDR3nt: TGTGCCAGCAGTGAACAGGGTGAAAATTCACCCCTCCACTTT